This is a list of T cell receptor beta chains from one sample in a study of blood T cell repertoires in COVID-19. Measured with immunoSEQ multiplex PCR; TCRdb has only the in-frame clones, and not every one. The repertoire holds some 300,000 clones, with nearly 90% as singletons. The sequenced sample consisted of PBMCs or T cells enriched from blood (not recorded which). All receptors come from a woman aged 18-30 years with acute COVID-19. Each CDR3 is given with its conserved first and last residue. D genes are given only for firm matches. The size of a clone is reported for some rows only, either as once, few or many, or as a class for expanded clones.

NA	17	TRBD2	TRBJ2-7	TRBV11-3	TGTGCCAGCAGCTCCAGGCGGGAGGGGAGAATGAGGCACGAGCAGTACTTC	CASSSRREGRMRHEQYF
NA	14	NA	TRBJ1-5	TRBV27	TGTGCCAGCAGTAGGGACTACTCCAATCAGCCCCAGCATTTT	CASSRDYSNQPQHF
NA	17	TRBD1	TRBJ1-2	TRBV14	TGTGCCAGCAGCCAAGCCCTACAGGGGGGAGACCTCTATGGCTACACCTTC	CASSQALQGGDLYGYTF
NA	18	TRBD2	TRBJ2-7	TRBV19	TGTGCCAGTAGTATTTTCCACTTCCAAGCGGGAGTGCCCTACGAGCAGTACTTC	CASSIFHFQAGVPYEQYF
NA	15	NA	TRBJ2-1	TRBV9	TGTGCCAGCAGCCCCCGGGTGGGCTCCTACAATGAGCAGTTCTTC	CASSPRVGSYNEQFF
once	15	NA	TRBJ2-3	TRBV15	TGTGCCACCAGCGCAACAAGGACTACCTTTTATACGCAGTATTTT	CATSATRTTFYTQYF
once	14	NA	TRBJ1-1	TRBV7-9	TGTGCCAGCAGCTTAGCGTTGGGGGGGACTGAAGCTTTCTTT	CASSLALGGTEAFF
NA	13	TRBD1	TRBJ1-2	TRBV19	TGTGCCAGTACCCCAGGGGGAGGCTATGGCTACACCTTC	CASTPGGGYGYTF
NA	13	TRBD1	TRBJ1-6	TRBV14	TGTGCCAGCAGCCGACAGGGGTGGTCACCCCTCCACTTT	CASSRQGWSPLHF
NA	14	NA	TRBJ1-1	TRBV6-1	TGTGCCAGCAGTGAAGGCGGATTCTACACTGAAGCTTTCTTT	CASSEGGFYTEAFF
NA	14	TRBD2	TRBJ2-7	TRBV27	TGTGCCAGCAGTCAGGGACTAGCGGGAGCCGAGCAGTACTTC	CASSQGLAGAEQYF
NA	15	NA	TRBJ1-2	TRBV6-5	TGTGCCAGCAGTTACTCGGCTCAGGGTTTCTATGGCTACACCTTC	CASSYSAQGFYGYTF
NA	14	NA	TRBJ2-7	TRBV7-9	TGTGCCAGCAGCTCCCGGTTAGGGGGCTACGAGCAGTACTTC	CASSSRLGGYEQYF
NA	16	TRBD1	TRBJ2-7	TRBV6-1	TGTGCCAGCAGTGTCAAGGGACAGGGGAAAGGGAACGAGCAGTACTTC	CASSVKGQGKGNEQYF
NA	14	NA	TRBJ2-3	TRBV29-1	TGCAGCGCCATACCTCAGGGATTGACAGATACGCAGTATTTT	CSAIPQGLTDTQYF
NA	13	NA	TRBJ1-2	TRBV5-1	TGCGCCAGCAGCTTGGCCGCGGGATACGGCTACACCTTC	CASSLAAGYGYTF
NA	17	TRBD1	TRBJ1-2	TRBV13	TGTGCCAGCAGCTTAGGGCCCAATGTGGGACAGGGGGCAAGGTACACCTTC	CASSLGPNVGQGARYTF
NA	14	NA	TRBJ1-4	TRBV3-1/TRBV3-2	TGTGCCAGCAGCCACGGACGGGGTAATGAAAAACTGTTTTTT	CASSHGRGNEKLFF
once	14	NA	TRBJ1-3	TRBV19	TGTGCCAGTAGTAAGACAGGTGTCGGAAACACCATATATTTT	CASSKTGVGNTIYF
NA	13	NA	TRBJ1-6	TRBV5-1	TGCGCCAGCAGCTCCGAGTTGGAGTCACCCCTCCACTTT	CASSSELESPLHF
NA	16	TRBD1	TRBJ1-5	TRBV29-1	TGCAGCGTTGTGTATCCGGGACAGTATAGCAATCAGCCCCAGCATTTT	CSVVYPGQYSNQPQHF
NA	14	NA	TRBJ2-1	TRBV19	TGTGCCAGTAGTATGGGGGCAGCCTACAATGAGCAGTTCTTC	CASSMGAAYNEQFF
few	12	NA	TRBJ2-2	TRBV4-2	TGTGCCAGCAGCCCTAACACCGGGGAGCTGTTTTTT	CASSPNTGELFF
NA	17	NA	TRBJ2-5	TRBV9	TGTGCCAGCAGCGTAGGCCTCGGGCAGGGAGGCCAAGAGACCCAGTACTTC	CASSVGLGQGGQETQYF
NA	13	NA	TRBJ2-4	TRBV12-3/TRBV12-4	TGTGCCAGCAGTTTCCCAGCGGAGGGCATTCAGTACTTC	CASSFPAEGIQYF
NA	16	TRBD1	TRBJ2-2	TRBV6-4	TGTGCCAGCAGTGACGCGGACAGGGAAGGGACCGGGGAGCTGTTTTTT	CASSDADREGTGELFF
NA	15	NA	TRBJ2-2	TRBV24-1	TGTGCCACCAGTGATTTTTCCCGGGGAGCAGGGGAGCTGTTTTTT	CATSDFSRGAGELFF